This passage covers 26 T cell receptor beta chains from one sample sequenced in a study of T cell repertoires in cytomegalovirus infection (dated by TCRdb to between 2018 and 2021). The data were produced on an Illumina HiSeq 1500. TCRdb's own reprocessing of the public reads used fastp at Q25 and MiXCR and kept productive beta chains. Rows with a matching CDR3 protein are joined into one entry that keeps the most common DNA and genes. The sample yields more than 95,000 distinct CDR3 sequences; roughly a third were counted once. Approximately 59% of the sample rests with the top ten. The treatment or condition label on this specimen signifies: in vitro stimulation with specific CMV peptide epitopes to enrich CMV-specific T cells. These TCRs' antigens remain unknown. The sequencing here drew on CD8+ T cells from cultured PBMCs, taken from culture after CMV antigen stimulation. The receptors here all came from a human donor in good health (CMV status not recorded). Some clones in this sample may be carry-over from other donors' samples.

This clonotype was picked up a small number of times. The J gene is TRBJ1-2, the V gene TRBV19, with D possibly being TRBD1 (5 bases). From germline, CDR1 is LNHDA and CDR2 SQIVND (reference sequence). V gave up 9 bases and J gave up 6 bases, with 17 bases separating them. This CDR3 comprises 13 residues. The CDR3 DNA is TGTGCCAGCCTACCCAGGGAAGGGAATGGCTACACCTTC. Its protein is CASLPREGNGYTF.

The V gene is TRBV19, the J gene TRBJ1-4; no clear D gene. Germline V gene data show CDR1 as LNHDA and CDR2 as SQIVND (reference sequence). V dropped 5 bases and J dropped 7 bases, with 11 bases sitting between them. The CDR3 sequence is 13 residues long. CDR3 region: CASSSRYGEKLFF. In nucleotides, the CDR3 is TGTGCCAGTAGTTCCCGCTATGGTGAAAAACTGTTTTTT. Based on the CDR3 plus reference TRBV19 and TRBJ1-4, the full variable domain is DGGITQSPKYLFRKEGQNVTLSCEQNLNHDAMYWYRQDPGQGLRLIYYSQIVNDFQKGDIAEGYSVSREKKESFPLTVTSAQKNPTAFYLCASSSRYGEKLFFGSGTQLSVL.

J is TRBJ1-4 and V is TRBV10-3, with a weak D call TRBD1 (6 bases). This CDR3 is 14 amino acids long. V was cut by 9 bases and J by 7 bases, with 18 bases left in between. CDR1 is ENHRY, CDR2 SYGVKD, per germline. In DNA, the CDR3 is TGTGCCATAATGAGTGAACTAGGGGGTGAAAAACTGTTTTTT. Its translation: CAIMSELGGEKLFF.

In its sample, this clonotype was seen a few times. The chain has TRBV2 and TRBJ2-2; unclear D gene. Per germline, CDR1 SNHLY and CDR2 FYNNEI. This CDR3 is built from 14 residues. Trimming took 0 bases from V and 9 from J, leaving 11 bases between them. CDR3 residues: CASSEAMTKWELFF. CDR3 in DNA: TGTGCCAGCAGTGAAGCGATGACGAAATGGGAGCTGTTTTTT. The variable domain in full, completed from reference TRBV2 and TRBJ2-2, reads EPEVTQTPSHQVTQMGQEVILRCVPISNHLYFYWYRQILGQKVEFLVSFYNNEISEKSEIFDDQFSVERPDGSNFTLKIRSTKLEDSAMYFCASSEAMTKWELFFGEGSRLTVL.

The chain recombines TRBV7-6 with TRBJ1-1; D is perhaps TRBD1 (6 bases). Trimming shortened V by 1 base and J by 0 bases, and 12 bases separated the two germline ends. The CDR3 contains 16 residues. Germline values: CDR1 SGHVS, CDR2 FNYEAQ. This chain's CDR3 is CASSLDREGMNTEAFF. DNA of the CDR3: TGTGCCAGCAGCTTAGACAGGGAGGGGATGAACACTGAAGCTTTCTTT. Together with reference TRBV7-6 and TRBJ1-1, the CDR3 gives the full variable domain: GAGVSQSPRYKVTKRGQDVALRCDPISGHVSLYWYRQALGQGPEFLTYFNYEAQQDKSGLPNDRFSAERPEGSISTLTIQRTEQRDSAMYRCASSLDREGMNTEAFFGQGTRLTVV.

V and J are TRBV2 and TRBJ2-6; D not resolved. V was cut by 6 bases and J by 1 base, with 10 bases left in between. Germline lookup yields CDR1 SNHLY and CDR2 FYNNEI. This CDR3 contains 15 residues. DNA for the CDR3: TGTGCCAGCAGCGACCCCAGATCTGGGGCCAACGTCCTGACTTTC. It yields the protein CASSDPRSGANVLTF.

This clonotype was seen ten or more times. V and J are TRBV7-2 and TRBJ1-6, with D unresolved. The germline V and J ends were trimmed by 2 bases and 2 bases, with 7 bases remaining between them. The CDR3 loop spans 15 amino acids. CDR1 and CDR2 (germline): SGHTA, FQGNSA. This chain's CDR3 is CASSLWEPYNSPLHF. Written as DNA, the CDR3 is TGTGCCAGCAGCTTATGGGAACCCTATAATTCACCCCTCCACTTT.

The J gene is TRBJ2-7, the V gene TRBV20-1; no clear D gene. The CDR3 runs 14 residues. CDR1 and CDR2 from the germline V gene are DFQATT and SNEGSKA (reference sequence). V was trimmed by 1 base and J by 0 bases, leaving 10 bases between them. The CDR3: CSARGTVSSYEQYF. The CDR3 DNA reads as TGCAGTGCTAGAGGAACAGTAAGCTCCTACGAGCAGTACTTC.

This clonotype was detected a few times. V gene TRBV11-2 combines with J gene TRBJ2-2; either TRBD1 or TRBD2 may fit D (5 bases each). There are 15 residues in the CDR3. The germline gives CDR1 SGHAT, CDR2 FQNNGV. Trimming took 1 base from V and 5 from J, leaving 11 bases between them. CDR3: CASSLVPGRTGELFF. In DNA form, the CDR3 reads TGTGCCAGCAGCTTAGTTCCGGGGCGTACCGGGGAGCTGTTTTTT.

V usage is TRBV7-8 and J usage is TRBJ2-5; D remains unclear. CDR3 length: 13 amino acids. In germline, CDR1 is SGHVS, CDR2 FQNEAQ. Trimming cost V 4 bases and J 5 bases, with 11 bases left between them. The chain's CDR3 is CASSSFTTETQYF. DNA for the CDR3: TGTGCCAGCAGCTCATTCACGACGGAGACCCAGTACTTC.

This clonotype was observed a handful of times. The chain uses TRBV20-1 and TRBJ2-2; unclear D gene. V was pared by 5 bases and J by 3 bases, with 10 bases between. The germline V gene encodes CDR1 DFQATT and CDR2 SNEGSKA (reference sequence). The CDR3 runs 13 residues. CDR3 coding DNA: TGCAGTGCTCGAACTTCCTACACCGGGGAGCTGTTTTTT. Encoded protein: CSARTSYTGELFF.

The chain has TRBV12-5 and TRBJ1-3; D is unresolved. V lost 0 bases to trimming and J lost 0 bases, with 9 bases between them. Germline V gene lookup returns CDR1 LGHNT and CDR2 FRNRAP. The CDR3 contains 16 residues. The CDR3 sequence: CASGLVNSLSGNTIYF. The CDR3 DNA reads TGTGCTAGTGGTTTGGTTAACAGCCTCTCTGGAAACACCATATATTTT. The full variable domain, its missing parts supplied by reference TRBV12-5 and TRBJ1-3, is DARVTQTPRHKVTEMGQEVTMRCQPILGHNTVFWYRQTMMQGLELLAYFRNRAPLDDSGMPKDRFSAEMPDATLATLKIQPSEPRDSAVYFCASGLVNSLSGNTIYFGEGSWLTVV.

The CDR3 DNA follows: TGTGCCAGCAGTTTAGGGCGCAGGGGAGGGATCTATGGCTACACCTTC. This codes for CASSLGRRGGIYGYTF. The chain recombines TRBV28 with TRBJ1-2, with D perhaps matching TRBD1 (6 bases). This CDR3 has 16 amino acids. V lost 2 bases and J lost 4, with 17 bases in between. Per the germline V gene, CDR1 is MDHEN and CDR2 is SYDVKM.

The CDR3 loop is CASSIFGFQLAGENNEQFF. The CDR3 coding sequence is TGTGCCAGTAGTATTTTCGGTTTCCAACTAGCGGGGGAGAACAATGAGCAGTTCTTC. The chain carries TRBV19 and TRBJ2-1; 11 bases are a match to TRBD2. V shed 3 bases, J shed 5 bases, and the junction held 15 bases outside the gene matches. The CDR3 spans 19 residues. Germline assignment: CDR1 LNHDA and CDR2 SQIVND (reference sequence).

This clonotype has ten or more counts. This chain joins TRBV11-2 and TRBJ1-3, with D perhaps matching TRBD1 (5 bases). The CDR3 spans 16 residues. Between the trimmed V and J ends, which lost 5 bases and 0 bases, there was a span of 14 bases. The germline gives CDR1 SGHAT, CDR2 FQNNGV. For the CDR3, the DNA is TGTGCCAGCAGCCGCCCGGGGACGGACTCTGGAAACACCATATATTTT. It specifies CASSRPGTDSGNTIYF.

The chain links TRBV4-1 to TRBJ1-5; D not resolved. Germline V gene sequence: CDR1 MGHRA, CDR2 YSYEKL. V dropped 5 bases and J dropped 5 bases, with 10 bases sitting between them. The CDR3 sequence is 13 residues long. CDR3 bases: TGCGCCAGCAGCGTCGGAAGGGATCAGCCCCAGCATTTT. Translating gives CASSVGRDQPQHF.

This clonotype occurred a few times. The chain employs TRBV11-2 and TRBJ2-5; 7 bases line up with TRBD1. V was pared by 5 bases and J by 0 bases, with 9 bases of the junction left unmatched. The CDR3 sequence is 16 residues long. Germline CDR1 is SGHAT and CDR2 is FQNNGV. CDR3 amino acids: CASSLTGARYQETQYF. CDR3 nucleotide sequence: TGTGCCAGCAGCCTTACAGGGGCCAGGTACCAAGAGACCCAGTACTTC.

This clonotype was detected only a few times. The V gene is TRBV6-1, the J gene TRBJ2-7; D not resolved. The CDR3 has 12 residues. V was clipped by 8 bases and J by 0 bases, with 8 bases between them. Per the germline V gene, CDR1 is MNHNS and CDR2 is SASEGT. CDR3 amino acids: CASRANSYEQYF. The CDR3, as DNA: TGTGCCAGCCGGGCTAACTCCTACGAGCAGTACTTC.

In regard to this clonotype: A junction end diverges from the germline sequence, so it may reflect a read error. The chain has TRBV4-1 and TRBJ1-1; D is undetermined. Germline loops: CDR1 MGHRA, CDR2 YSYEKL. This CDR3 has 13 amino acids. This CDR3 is CASSPSMNTEAFF. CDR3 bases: TGTGCCAGCAGCCCTTCTATGAACACTGAAGCTTTCTTT.

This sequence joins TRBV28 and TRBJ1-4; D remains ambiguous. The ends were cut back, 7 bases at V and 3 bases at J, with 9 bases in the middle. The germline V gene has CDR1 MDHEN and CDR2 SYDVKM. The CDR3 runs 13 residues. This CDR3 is CASKRLANEKLFF. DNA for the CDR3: TGTGCCAGCAAGCGATTGGCTAATGAAAAACTGTTTTTT.

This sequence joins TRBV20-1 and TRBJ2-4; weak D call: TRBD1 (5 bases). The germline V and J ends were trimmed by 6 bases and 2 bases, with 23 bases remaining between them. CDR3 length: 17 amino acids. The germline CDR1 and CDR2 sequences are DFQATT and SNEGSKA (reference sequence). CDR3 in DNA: TGCAGTGCCTTGGGCAGGGTCCACAACGGGCCCAAAAACATTCAGTACTTC. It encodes CSALGRVHNGPKNIQYF.

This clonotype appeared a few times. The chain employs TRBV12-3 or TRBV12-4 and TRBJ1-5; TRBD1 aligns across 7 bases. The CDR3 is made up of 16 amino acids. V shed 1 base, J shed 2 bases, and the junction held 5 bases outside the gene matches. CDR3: CASSLGAGGGNQPQHF. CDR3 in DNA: TGTGCCAGCAGTTTAGGGGCAGGGGGTGGCAATCAGCCCCAGCATTTT.

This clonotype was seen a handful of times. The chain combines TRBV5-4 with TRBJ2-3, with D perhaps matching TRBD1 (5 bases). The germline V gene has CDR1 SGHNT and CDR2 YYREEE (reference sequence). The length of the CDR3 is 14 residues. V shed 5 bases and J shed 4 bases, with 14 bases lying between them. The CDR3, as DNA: TGTGCCAGCAGTCCCTACCAGGGATCAGATACGCAGTATTTT. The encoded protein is CASSPYQGSDTQYF.

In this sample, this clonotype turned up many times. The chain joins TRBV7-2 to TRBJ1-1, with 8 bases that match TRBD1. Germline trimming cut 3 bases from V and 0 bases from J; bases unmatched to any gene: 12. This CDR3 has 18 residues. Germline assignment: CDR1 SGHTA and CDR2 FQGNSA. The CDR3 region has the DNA TGTGCCAGCAGCTTTCTCCCCCCCCAGGGGGCTTTGAACACTGAAGCTTTCTTT. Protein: CASSFLPPQGALNTEAFF.

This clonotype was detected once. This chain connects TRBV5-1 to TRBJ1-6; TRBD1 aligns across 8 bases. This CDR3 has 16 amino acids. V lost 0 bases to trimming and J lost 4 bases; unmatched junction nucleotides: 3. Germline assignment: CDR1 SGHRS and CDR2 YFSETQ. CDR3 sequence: CASSLGRTGYNSPLHF. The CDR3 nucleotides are TGCGCCAGCAGCTTGGGCCGGACAGGGTATAATTCACCCCTCCACTTT.

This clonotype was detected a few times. The CDR3 is CSARRQALSNQPQHF. Here the CDR3 DNA reads TGCAGTGCTAGACGGCAGGCCCTTAGCAATCAGCCCCAGCATTTT. The rearrangement uses TRBV20-1 and TRBJ1-5; no clear D gene. V lost 2 bases, J lost 0 bases, and 11 bases lay in between. Germline V gene lookup returns CDR1 DFQATT and CDR2 SNEGSKA (reference sequence). CDR3 length: 15 residues.